This passage covers 21 T cell receptor beta chains from one sample sequenced in a study of cytomegalovirus exposure and HLA in healthy donors. The PCR ran on 60 Vbeta and 13 Jbeta primers. Clones were sequenced by immunoSEQ multiplex PCR, and TCRdb holds only the in-frame ones, with some missing. Among roughly 250,000 clones, roughly 80% were seen once, and the ten largest hold roughly 0.31%. The sample consisted of PBMCs. These receptors originate from a girl under 10 years old in good health and CMV-seronegative.

The chain recombines TRBV5-1 with TRBJ2-3; TRBD1 aligns across 7 bases. There are 14 residues in the CDR3. J gave up 0 bases and V 4 bases, and 2 bases lay outside the gene matches. The germline CDR1 and CDR2 sequences are SGHRS and YFSETQ. CDR3 coding DNA: TGCGCCAGCAGCCCGGGACAGAGCACAGATACGCAGTATTTT. Residues: CASSPGQSTDTQYF.

V and J are TRBV7-8 and TRBJ1-3; D possibly corresponds to TRBD1 (5 bases). Germline V gene data show CDR1 as SGHVS and CDR2 as FQNEAQ. This CDR3 contains 14 residues. Trimming removed 5 bases at V and 0 bases at J, with 8 bases between. The CDR3 coding sequence is TGTGCCAGCAGCGGGGGGAGCTCTGGAAACACCATATATTTT. This codes for CASSGGSSGNTIYF.

This chain uses TRBV19 with TRBJ1-5, with a possible D match to TRBD1 (6 bases). CDR1 LNHDA and CDR2 SQIVND come from the germline V gene (reference sequence). The CDR3 consists of 18 residues. The V end lost 3 bases, the J end lost 6 bases, and 24 bases lay between the germline ends. CDR3: CASSILAGGRGMSQPQHF. DNA for the CDR3: TGTGCCAGTAGTATCCTGGCGGGAGGCAGGGGAATGAGTCAGCCCCAGCATTTT.

The rearrangement links TRBV18 to TRBJ2-3; possibly TRBD2 for D (6 bases). V was clipped by 4 bases and J by 1 base, with 12 bases between them. The CDR3 spans 15 residues. The germline V gene has CDR1 KGHSH and CDR2 LQKENI. The chain's CDR3 is CASSQGASGTDTQYF. CDR3 sequence (DNA): TGTGCCAGCTCACAAGGGGCTAGCGGCACAGATACGCAGTATTTT.

The chain carries TRBV5-6 and TRBJ2-1, with 7 bases matching TRBD1. This CDR3 is 18 amino acids long. J gave up 0 bases and V 4 bases, and 13 bases lay outside the gene matches. Germline CDR1 reads SGHDT; CDR2 reads YYEEEE. CDR3 amino acids: CASSPPGTAYSSYNEQFF. Here the CDR3 DNA reads TGTGCCAGCAGCCCTCCCGGGACAGCTTATTCCTCCTACAATGAGCAGTTCTTC.

The chain links TRBV4-2 to TRBJ2-3; TRBD2 matches at 10 bases. CDR1 is LGHNA, CDR2 YNFKEQ, per germline. The CDR3 loop spans 17 amino acids. The trim removed 1 base at V and 0 bases at J, leaving 4 bases unmatched. CDR3 bases: TGTGCCAGCAGCCAAGTAATGACTAGCGGGAGCACAGATACGCAGTATTTT. Protein sequence: CASSQVMTSGSTDTQYF.

V usage is TRBV7-2 and J usage is TRBJ1-4; D perhaps matches TRBD1 (5 bases). The CDR3 has 14 residues. The germline V gene encodes CDR1 SGHTA and CDR2 FQGNSA. Trimming left V 5 bases short and J 8 bases short, with 15 bases between. For the CDR3, the DNA is TGTGCCAGCAGCCTCAGCCCCAGGGCCGAAAAACTGTTTTTT. It encodes CASSLSPRAEKLFF.

J is TRBJ2-7 and V is TRBV2, with D maybe TRBD1 (5 bases). Germline CDR1 SNHLY, CDR2 FYNNEI. Trimming pared 8 bases from V and 6 bases from J, leaving 17 bases between. The CDR3 is 13 amino acids. CDR3 sequence reads: CASSSGHGPEQYF. The CDR3 coding sequence is TGTGCCAGCTCATCAGGACATGGGCCCGAGCAGTACTTC.

V usage is TRBV2 and J usage is TRBJ1-6; D might be TRBD1 (5 bases). Germline V CDR1 and CDR2: SNHLY, FYNNEI. This CDR3 has 15 residues. V was shortened by 0 bases and J by 10 bases, with 13 bases between the two germline ends. The CDR3 loop reads CASSEAAGRRSPLHF. CDR3 sequence (DNA): TGTGCCAGCAGTGAAGCGGCAGGGAGGAGGTCACCCCTCCACTTT.

The chain joins TRBV6-6 to TRBJ1-2; D is unclear. CDR3 size: 13 residues. V lost 6 bases and J 4 bases, leaving 12 bases between the germline ends. Germline V CDR1 and CDR2: MNHNY, SVGAGI (reference sequence). CDR3: CASRFTEGYGYTF. For the CDR3, the DNA is TGTGCCAGCAGATTCACAGAGGGCTATGGCTACACCTTC.

The gene calls are TRBV19 and TRBJ1-5; 10 bases map to TRBD1. This CDR3 has 16 residues. Unmatched junction bases numbered 6, after V lost 5 bases and J lost 2 bases. The germline gives CDR1 LNHDA, CDR2 SQIVND (reference sequence). The CDR3 spells CASSRSGTGGNQPQHF. The CDR3 coding sequence is TGTGCCAGTAGTCGCTCCGGGACAGGGGGCAATCAGCCCCAGCATTTT. Full variable domain (remainder filled in from reference TRBV19 and TRBJ1-5): DGGITQSPKYLFRKEGQNVTLSCEQNLNHDAMYWYRQDPGQGLRLIYYSQIVNDFQKGDIAEGYSVSREKKESFPLTVTSAQKNPTAFYLCASSRSGTGGNQPQHFGDGTRLSIL.

The gene calls are TRBV7-6 and TRBJ2-3; D call uncertain. Trimming shortened V by 3 bases and J by 4 bases, and 5 bases separated the two germline ends. CDR3 length: 12 residues. Per germline, CDR1 SGHVS and CDR2 FNYEAQ. In nucleotides, the CDR3 is TGTGCCAGCAGCTTGCTACCAGATACGCAGTATTTT. This gives the protein CASSLLPDTQYF. Based on the CDR3 plus reference TRBV7-6 and TRBJ2-3, the full variable domain is GAGVSQSPRYKVTKRGQDVALRCDPISGHVSLYWYRQALGQGPEFLTYFNYEAQQDKSGLPNDRFSAERPEGSISTLTIQRTEQRDSAMYRCASSLLPDTQYFGPGTRLTVL.

The gene calls are TRBV5-1 and TRBJ1-3; 7 bases are a match to TRBD1. From germline, CDR1 is SGHRS and CDR2 YFSETQ. Unmatched junction bases numbered 3, after V lost 0 bases and J lost 0 bases. The CDR3 is made up of 16 amino acids. In DNA form, the CDR3 reads TGCGCCAGCAGCTTGGTACCAGGGGGCTCTGGAAACACCATATATTTT. Amino acids: CASSLVPGGSGNTIYF. The full variable domain, completed using reference TRBV5-1 and TRBJ1-3, is KAGVTQTPRYLIKTRGQQVTLSCSPISGHRSVSWYQQTPGQGLQFLFEYFSETQRNKGNFPGRFSGRQFSNSRSEMNVSTLELGDSALYLCASSLVPGGSGNTIYFGEGSWLTVV.

CDR3 bases: TGTGCCAGCAGTGCGAGGGACAGGGAACCCCTCCACTTT. Translation gives CASSARDREPLHF. V is TRBV6-1 and J is TRBJ1-6, with 9 bases fitting TRBD1. The CDR3 is made up of 13 amino acids. The germline gives CDR1 MNHNS, CDR2 SASEGT. V lost 4 bases and J lost 12; bases outside the gene matches: 4.

The chain links TRBV27 to TRBJ2-1, with D possibly TRBD1 on 5 matching bases. CDR1 and CDR2 (germline): MNHEY, SMNVEV (reference sequence). Trimming took 2 bases from V and 8 from J, leaving 7 bases between them. The CDR3 spans 12 residues. The CDR3 sequence: CASSLRGHEQFF. CDR3 DNA sequence: TGTGCCAGCAGTTTAAGGGGCCATGAGCAGTTCTTC.

CDR3 bases: TGTGCCAGCAGCTTATGGTGGGACAGGGAACCCACTGAAGCTTTCTTT. Protein: CASSLWWDREPTEAFF. The V and J genes are TRBV13 and TRBJ1-1; 9 nucleotides align to TRBD1. This CDR3 is built from 16 residues. Germline V gene data show CDR1 as PRHDT and CDR2 as FYEKMQ (reference sequence). V gave up 2 bases and J gave up 4 bases; unmatched junction bases: 8.

This sequence joins TRBV7-9 and TRBJ1-4; a possible D gene is TRBD1 (6 bases). The V gene's germline CDR1 is SEHNR and CDR2 FQNEAQ (reference sequence). This CDR3 region has 16 residues. V was shortened by 4 bases and J by 6 bases, with 18 bases between the two germline ends. The CDR3 region is CASSSPQDRLYEKLFF. DNA of the CDR3: TGTGCCAGCAGCTCCCCTCAGGACAGACTTTATGAAAAACTGTTTTTT.

The CDR3 protein is CSVEEQPQYEQYF. The CDR3 DNA is TGCAGCGTTGAGGAGCAGCCCCAATACGAGCAGTACTTC. The chain recombines TRBV29-1 with TRBJ2-5, with D unresolved. TRBJ2-7 matches the DNA end more closely, so the J call is doubtful. Germline values: CDR1 SQVTM, CDR2 ANQGSEA. CDR3 length: 13 amino acids.

DNA of the CDR3: TGTGCCAGTAGTCGACAGGGGGCTAACTATGGCTACACCTTC. It is translated as CASSRQGANYGYTF. The J gene is TRBJ1-2, the V gene TRBV19, with TRBD1 identical over 9 bases. This CDR3 spans 14 amino acids. Germline V gene lookup returns CDR1 LNHDA and CDR2 SQIVND (reference sequence). The trim removed 5 bases at V and 0 bases at J, leaving 1 base unmatched.

This clone was counted a single time. J is TRBJ1-6 and V is TRBV4-2; no clear D gene. Trimming left V 0 bases short and J 3 bases short, with 15 bases between. Per germline, CDR1 LGHNA and CDR2 YNFKEQ. CDR3 length equals 18 residues. The DNA of the CDR3 is TGTGCCAGCAGCCAAGAGGAAAGAGGACTGTACTATAATTCACCCCTCCACTTT. Protein sequence: CASSQEERGLYYNSPLHF.

This clone was recorded a few times. The CDR3 nucleotides read TGTGCCAGCAGCCCCGGCCAGGGGTTTGGCTACACCTTC. As protein: CASSPGQGFGYTF. J is TRBJ1-2 and V is TRBV7-8; TRBD1 might be the D (6 bases). This CDR3 region has 13 residues. V shed 5 bases and J shed 7 bases, with 14 bases lying between them. Germline assignment: CDR1 SGHVS and CDR2 FQNEAQ.